This T cell receptor (beta chain) stems from a study of cytomegalovirus exposure and HLA in healthy donors. As for the study in general: Assignment to the Caucasian-associated ancestry cluster applied to 75% to 85% of the approximately 370 genotyped donors. Notes on the study in general: In a later analysis, an Asian-associated ancestry cluster reportedly showed fewer N-insertions than the approximately 660-donor mean. Overall, roughly 160 TCR beta chains were annotated as cytomegalovirus-associated. Data from an earlier analysis indicated that most TCR beta V segments were productive either about 90% or about 30% of the time.

To note about this clone: Its antigen is not identified.

The primer mix had 60 Vbeta and 13 Jbeta primers. Sequencing used immunoSEQ multiplex PCR; TCRdb keeps in-frame clones, though not all of them. Of 90,000 or so clones in the sample, around three fifths were seen once. The length of the CDR3 is 14 residues. Germline V gene data show CDR1 as MNHNS and CDR2 as SASEGT. Unmatched junction bases numbered 2, after V lost 5 bases and J lost 0 bases. This chain uses TRBV6-1 with TRBJ1-1; TRBD1 matches 8 bases. The sample comprised PBMCs. This clonotype was sampled from a boy aged 5-17 years in good health and CMV-seropositive. Written as DNA, the CDR3 is TGTGCCAGCAGTCGGGACAGGATGAACACTGAAGCTTTCTTT. Translated, it gives CASSRDRMNTEAFF.